These 26 T cell receptor beta chains came from one sample sequenced in a study of blood T cell repertoires in COVID-19. Clones were read by immunoSEQ multiplex PCR, and TCRdb kept only the in-frame ones, dropping some. The sample shows roughly 55,000 clones, more than 70% of them seen only once. Sequences were obtained from peripheral blood. These receptors were obtained from a man aged 60 to 75 with active or convalescent COVID-19.

This rearrangement joins TRBV7-3 to TRBJ2-1; 7 bases line up with TRBD2. The V segment lost 3 bases and the J segment 4 bases; nucleotides outside the gene matches: 6. From germline, CDR1 is SGHTA and CDR2 FQGTGA. This CDR3 contains 15 residues. CDR3 in amino acids: CASSLASGAYNEQFF. The CDR3 coding sequence is TGTGCCAGCAGCTTGGCCAGCGGGGCTTACAATGAGCAGTTCTTC.

The chain is built from TRBV7-6 and TRBJ2-5, with a tentative D call TRBD1 (6 bases). Germline V lookup: CDR1 SGHVS, CDR2 FNYEAQ. This CDR3 comprises 15 residues. Trimming took off 4 bases at V and 2 bases at J, with 14 bases between the two ends. In nucleotides, the CDR3 is TGTGCCAGCAGCTACACCGGGACAATTCAAGAGACCCAGTACTTC. It codes for CASSYTGTIQETQYF.

The chain joins TRBV18 to TRBJ2-5, with a tentative D call TRBD1 (6 bases). Germline loops: CDR1 KGHSH, CDR2 LQKENI. The V end lost 3 bases, the J end lost 5 bases, and 7 bases lay between the germline ends. The CDR3 sequence is 12 residues long. In nucleotides, the CDR3 is TGTGCCAGCTCACCCCAGGGGGAGACCCAGTACTTC. Its protein product is CASSPQGETQYF.

The V call is TRBV7-9, the J call TRBJ1-2; 9 nucleotides line up with TRBD1. Germline CDR1 and CDR2: SEHNR and FQNEAQ (reference sequence). The V and J ends lost 3 bases and 9 bases, in that order; junction bases with no gene match: 2. The CDR3 has 12 amino acids. CDR3 residues: CASSLDRGRYTF. DNA of the CDR3: TGTGCCAGCAGCTTGGACAGGGGTCGCTACACCTTC.

The V call is TRBV15, the J call TRBJ2-5; 11 bases agree with TRBD2. Trimming cost V 7 bases and J 5 bases; bases outside gene matches: 3. Germline values: CDR1 LNHNV, CDR2 YYDKDF (reference sequence). This CDR3 contains 13 residues. This chain's CDR3 is CATKVAGGETQYF. The DNA for the CDR3 is TGTGCCACCAAGGTAGCGGGAGGGGAGACCCAGTACTTC.

This chain connects TRBV7-9 to TRBJ2-3; 9 bases are a match to TRBD1. Germline CDR1 reads SEHNR; CDR2 reads FQNEAQ (reference sequence). This CDR3 contains 15 residues. With V trimmed by 5 bases and J by 4 bases, 7 bases remained unmatched. The CDR3 DNA is TGTGCCAGCAGCCGGACAGGGGATTTGTCAGATACGCAGTATTTT. Translating gives CASSRTGDLSDTQYF.

This chain connects TRBV18 to TRBJ2-3; 7 bases agree with TRBD1. With 4 bases clipped from V and 0 bases from J, the junction kept 10 bases outside the gene matches. CDR1 and CDR2 (germline): KGHSH, LQKENI. This CDR3 is built from 17 residues. CDR3: CASSRSGQLISTDTQYF. CDR3 nucleotides: TGTGCCAGCTCACGCTCGGGACAGCTAATTAGCACAGATACGCAGTATTTT.

The chain carries TRBV5-6 and TRBJ2-3, with D possibly TRBD2 on 5 matching bases. The V gene's germline CDR1 is SGHDT and CDR2 YYEEEE. CDR3 length: 15 amino acids. Trimming took off 2 bases at V and 0 bases at J, with 10 bases between the two ends. In DNA, the CDR3 is TGTGCCAGCAGCTTTGGAGGAGTTAGCACAGATACGCAGTATTTT. Its protein product is CASSFGGVSTDTQYF.

The genes are TRBV5-6 and TRBJ2-3, with D uncertain. The V end was cut by 2 bases, the J end by 4 bases, with 11 bases between. Germline values: CDR1 SGHDT, CDR2 YYEEEE. CDR3 length: 14 residues. CDR3: CASSLTPPSDTQYF. In DNA form, the CDR3 reads TGTGCCAGCAGCTTAACACCGCCATCAGATACGCAGTATTTT.

The CDR3 loop is CASSEDSGGTQHF. The CDR3 DNA is TGTGCCAGCAGCGAGGATTCAGGGGGCACCCAGCATTTT. V usage is TRBV9 and J usage is TRBJ1-5, with 8 bases lining up with TRBD1. The length of the CDR3 is 13 residues. V dropped 3 bases and J dropped 11; count of bases not matched to a gene: 7. In germline, CDR1 is SGDLS, CDR2 YYNGEE.

The sample holds a few counts of this clone. This chain uses TRBV9 with TRBJ1-2; 7 bases align to TRBD1. Germline values: CDR1 SGDLS, CDR2 YYNGEE. CDR3 length: 14 residues. V shed 4 bases and J 2 bases; nucleotides not matched to a gene: 5. CDR3 residues: CASSSRGQNYGYTF. The CDR3 DNA reads as TGTGCCAGCAGCTCGAGGGGACAGAACTATGGCTACACCTTC.

This rearrangement joins TRBV19 to TRBJ1-1; a possible D gene is TRBD1 (6 bases). The CDR3 runs to 16 residues. Looked up from germline, CDR1 is LNHDA and CDR2 is SQIVND (reference sequence). V lost 1 base and J lost 2, with 14 bases in between. CDR3 in amino acids: CASSIAPSRGNTEAFF. CDR3 coding DNA: TGTGCCAGTAGTATAGCCCCAAGCAGGGGCAACACTGAAGCTTTCTTT. The full variable domain, its missing parts supplied by reference TRBV19 and TRBJ1-1, is DGGITQSPKYLFRKEGQNVTLSCEQNLNHDAMYWYRQDPGQGLRLIYYSQIVNDFQKGDIAEGYSVSREKKESFPLTVTSAQKNPTAFYLCASSIAPSRGNTEAFFGQGTRLTVV.

The chain carries TRBV7-2 and TRBJ1-1; D gene uncertain. The V end lost 5 bases, the J end lost 1 base, and 8 bases lay between the germline ends. Germline V gives CDR1 SGHTA, CDR2 FQGNSA. This CDR3 region has 13 residues. Written as DNA, the CDR3 is TGTGCCAGCAGCACCGCACAGAACACTGAAGCTTTCTTT. Amino acid sequence: CASSTAQNTEAFF.

The V and J genes are TRBV11-3 and TRBJ2-7, with a possible D match to TRBD1 (6 bases). The CDR3 covers 14 residues. Trimming pared 6 bases from V and 3 bases from J, leaving 15 bases between. The germline V gene encodes CDR1 SGHNT and CDR2 YENEEA. CDR3 DNA: TGTGCCAGCAGTCACTCCGGGACACTCTACGAGCAGTACTTC. Translated: CASSHSGTLYEQYF.

The V gene is TRBV10-1, the J gene TRBJ2-5, with 7 bases lining up with TRBD1. This CDR3 contains 15 residues. The germline V gene encodes CDR1 WNHNN and CDR2 SYGVQD (reference sequence). J lost 5 bases, V lost 5 bases, and 11 bases had no gene match. CDR3 sequence reads: CASSSTGDGRETQYF. The CDR3 DNA reads as TGCGCCAGCAGTTCTACAGGGGACGGTAGGGAGACCCAGTACTTC.

The chain links TRBV6-5 to TRBJ2-1; 13 positions match TRBD2. Germline CDR1 reads MNHEY; CDR2 reads SVGAGI. The CDR3 consists of 15 residues. V lost 4 bases to trimming and J lost 6 bases; unmatched junction nucleotides: 3. The DNA of the CDR3 is TGTGCCAGCAGTTCGGGGACTAGCGGGACCAATGAGCAGTTCTTC. Encoded protein: CASSSGTSGTNEQFF.

This chain uses TRBV7-6 with TRBJ2-3, with D perhaps TRBD1 (6 bases). Germline V gene lookup returns CDR1 SGHVS and CDR2 FNYEAQ. There are 14 residues in the CDR3. V lost 3 bases and J 2 bases, leaving 9 bases between the germline ends. The CDR3 here is CASSFGQFTDTQYF. The CDR3 bases are TGTGCCAGCAGCTTCGGACAGTTCACAGATACGCAGTATTTT. Looking up the rest from reference TRBV7-6 and TRBJ2-3 gives the full variable domain: GAGVSQSPRYKVTKRGQDVALRCDPISGHVSLYWYRQALGQGPEFLTYFNYEAQQDKSGLPNDRFSAERPEGSISTLTIQRTEQRDSAMYRCASSFGQFTDTQYFGPGTRLTVL.

Here the CDR3 DNA reads TGTGCCAGCAGACCACACGGGAGCTCCTACGAGCAGTACTTC. It encodes CASRPHGSSYEQYF. The chain links TRBV6-5 to TRBJ2-7, with D tentatively TRBD2 (6 bases). The CDR3 has 14 residues. Deletions cut 6 bases from V and 0 bases from J, with 12 bases between. CDR1 is MNHEY, CDR2 SVGAGI, per germline.

The gene calls are TRBV21-1 and TRBJ2-7; the D call of TRBD2 is as the table states it, not checked on the DNA. TRBV21-1 corresponds to a pseudogene. This CDR3 has 16 residues. CDR3 sequence (DNA): TGTGCCAGCAGCACCGGGTTCGCGGGGGTCGTCTACGAGCAGTACTTC. This sequence encodes CASSTGFAGVVYEQYF.

The chain has TRBV6-6 and TRBJ1-1, with D possibly being TRBD1 (6 bases). V was cut by 2 bases and J by 6 bases, with 19 bases left in between. The germline CDR1 and CDR2 sequences are MNHNY and SVGAGI (reference sequence). The CDR3 has 16 residues. The CDR3 nucleotides read TGTGCCAGCAGTTACACCCAAACAGGGTTGGGGGCTGAAGCTTTCTTT. Translating it yields CASSYTQTGLGAEAFF.

This clone was recorded once. The rearrangement joins TRBV10-2 to TRBJ2-3; D remains unclear. The CDR3 is 13 residues long. From germline, CDR1 is WSHSY and CDR2 SAAADI. The ends were cut back, 0 bases at V and 6 bases at J, with 7 bases in the middle. CDR3 nucleotides: TGCGCCAGCAGTGAGTCCCGTCCCGATACGCAGTATTTT. This sequence encodes CASSESRPDTQYF.

V gene TRBV2 combines with J gene TRBJ1-1; D remains unclear. The CDR3 covers 14 residues. Germline V gene sequence: CDR1 SNHLY, CDR2 FYNNEI. The V and J ends lost 4 bases and 4 bases respectively, with 13 bases between them. This CDR3 reads CASSANQGGTEAFF. CDR3 sequence (DNA): TGTGCCAGCAGTGCCAATCAAGGAGGCACTGAAGCTTTCTTT.

The chain carries TRBV2 and TRBJ2-1; D possibly corresponds to TRBD2 (5 bases). CDR1 is SNHLY, CDR2 FYNNEI, per germline. The CDR3 is 13 residues long. The V end lost 2 bases, the J end lost 8 bases, and 10 bases lay between the germline ends. The chain's CDR3 is CASSETPRDEQFF. CDR3 in DNA: TGTGCCAGCAGTGAAACCCCGCGGGATGAGCAGTTCTTC.

The chain combines TRBV11-2 with TRBJ2-5, with D maybe TRBD1 (6 bases). In germline, CDR1 is SGHAT, CDR2 FQNNGV. The CDR3 sequence is 15 residues long. The V and J ends lost 5 bases and 2 bases respectively, with 15 bases between them. The CDR3 loop is CASSLPQGTQETQYF. The CDR3 nucleotides read TGTGCCAGCAGCCTCCCACAGGGAACTCAAGAGACCCAGTACTTC.

This clone came up a few times. The V gene is TRBV5-1, the J gene TRBJ1-4; TRBD1 aligns across 10 bases. V lost 0 bases and J lost 5; bases outside the gene matches: 1. The germline V gene encodes CDR1 SGHRS and CDR2 YFSETQ. This CDR3 has 15 amino acids. The CDR3 region is CASSLETGGNEKLFF. The CDR3 DNA is TGCGCCAGCAGCTTGGAGACAGGGGGCAATGAAAAACTGTTTTTT.

The V and J genes are TRBV5-4 and TRBJ2-5; 8 bases are a match to TRBD1. Germline V gene data show CDR1 as SGHNT and CDR2 as YYREEE (reference sequence). The length of the CDR3 is 15 residues. Trimming cost V 4 bases and J 2 bases; bases outside gene matches: 7. The CDR3 sequence is CASSPDRGLQETQYF. In DNA form, the CDR3 reads TGTGCCAGCAGCCCAGACAGGGGACTTCAAGAGACCCAGTACTTC. Combining the CDR3 with reference TRBV5-4 and TRBJ2-5 gives the whole variable domain ETGVTQSPTHLIKTRGQQVTLRCSSQSGHNTVSWYQQALGQGPQFIFQYYREEENGRGNFPPRFSGLQFPNYSSELNVNALELDDSALYLCASSPDRGLQETQYFGPGTRLLVL.